This TCR beta chain derives from a study of T cell changes during pregnancy in multiple sclerosis. CDR3 length: 13 amino acids. Trimming removed 6 bases at V and 5 bases at J, with 16 bases between. CDR1 and CDR2 from the germline V gene are SQVTM and ANQGSEA. Repertoires were generated with immunoSEQ multiplex PCR, while TCRdb's copy carries only in-frame clones and drops some. The table has 65,000 to 90,000 clones, 85% to 95% seen once; the top ten hold less than 3.5%. This chain links TRBV29-1 with TRBJ2-5; weak D call: TRBD1 (7 bases). The receptor's source is a female donor in good health, enrolled as a control in a pregnancy study. The starting material was peripheral blood, obtained in the third trimester of pregnancy. The DNA of the CDR3 is TGCAGCGTGATCAGGGGGGCTCTGGAGACCCAGTACTTC. Its protein is CSVIRGALETQYF.